This entry describes one T cell receptor (beta chain). Its antigen is not known. Constant-segment primers and 5'RACE yielded cDNA libraries for TCR alpha and TCR beta, each carrying sample barcodes and UMIs. TCRdb re-called the 5' RACE reads through MiXCR, storing one row per CDR3 protein. Here the sample spans about 350,000 distinct CDR3 sequences, around 15% being singletons. The sample comes from a study of T-cell memory formation after mild COVID-19. Points from the study as a whole: Contracting CD4+ clones lay largely in CM and EM, with CD8+ ones residing in EMRA. Unconfirmed was the SARS-CoV-2 specificity of second-wave clones that peaked on day 37.

V gave up 0 bases and J gave up 5 bases, with 9 bases separating them. CDR3 length: 14 residues. CDR1 LGHNA and CDR2 YSLEER come from the germline V gene. The sample was PBMCs or a T cell subset sorted from them (not recorded which). This TCR came from a man aged 18 to 35 who had mild COVID-19 (a few samples of this study predate the infection). Cell type and time point are not known. The J gene is TRBJ2-3, the V gene TRBV4-3; D is uncertain. For the CDR3, the DNA is TGCGCCAGCAGCCAAGAAGGAAGAGAAGATACGCAGTATTTT. Translation: CASSQEGREDTQYF.